Shown below are 30 T cell receptor beta chains from a single sample sequenced in a study of T cells in Graves' hyperthyroidism and ophthalmopathy. It was RNA transcripts that yielded the amplified TCR beta CDR3 regions. The study used the HTBI primer set for a first-round RT-PCR of the TCR CDR3. TCRdb reprocessed the multiplex PCR reads via MiXCR and lists one record per CDR3 protein. This sample has fewer than 550,000 distinct CDR3 sequences, with approximately 15% found just once. The sequenced sample was blood. The receptors come from a woman aged 18-29 years with Graves' hyperthyroidism.

This chain connects TRBV6-6 to TRBJ2-5, with TRBD1 as a possible D gene (6 bases). The CDR3 extends over 16 amino acids. V lost 1 base to trimming and J lost 0 bases, with 12 bases between them. Per germline, CDR1 MNHNY and CDR2 SVGAGI (reference sequence). The CDR3 protein is CASSYFGGLYQETQYF. CDR3 DNA sequence: TGTGCCAGCAGTTACTTTGGGGGCTTGTACCAAGAGACCCAGTACTTC.

This clonotype was seen many times. The chain couples TRBV2 to TRBJ1-1, with 7 bases matching TRBD1. This CDR3 has 14 residues. Germline lookup yields CDR1 SNHLY and CDR2 FYNNEI. V was pared by 6 bases and J by 5 bases, with 9 bases of the junction left unmatched. The CDR3 protein is CASSGMRGLTEAFF. The CDR3 nucleotides are TGTGCCAGCAGCGGTATGAGGGGGCTTACTGAAGCTTTCTTT.

This clonotype was seen repeatedly, ten times or more. The chain employs TRBV5-1 and TRBJ1-5, with D possibly being TRBD1 (6 bases). Per germline, CDR1 SGHRS and CDR2 YFSETQ. The CDR3 is made up of 14 amino acids. Deletions cut 1 base from V and 7 bases from J, with 12 bases between. The CDR3 reads CASSLTGSGQPQHF. CDR3 sequence (DNA): TGCGCCAGCAGCTTGACAGGGTCCGGGCAGCCCCAGCATTTT.

This clonotype was seen many times. This sequence joins TRBV2 and TRBJ2-7, with no clear D. Germline assignment: CDR1 SNHLY and CDR2 FYNNEI. This CDR3 spans 12 amino acids. Between the trimmed V and J ends, which lost 6 bases and 0 bases, there was a span of 6 bases. The CDR3 here is CASRVSSYEQYF. The CDR3, as DNA: TGTGCCAGCAGGGTGAGCTCCTACGAGCAGTACTTC.

This clonotype was seen many times. This sequence joins TRBV2 and TRBJ1-5; D not certain. CDR1 is SNHLY, CDR2 FYNNEI, per germline. V dropped 1 base and J dropped 3 bases, with 7 bases sitting between them. The CDR3 extends over 14 amino acids. The DNA of the CDR3 is TGTGCCAGCAGTGAAGTTAGGGCCAATCAGCCCCAGCATTTT. This gives the protein CASSEVRANQPQHF.

About this clonotype itself: A much bigger clone sits one base away, suggesting this may be a read error. V gene TRBV7-2 combines with J gene TRBJ2-7; 9 bases line up with TRBD1. J gave up 8 bases and V 5 bases, and 10 bases lay outside the gene matches. Per the germline V gene, CDR1 is SGHTA and CDR2 is FQGNSA. The length of the CDR3 is 14 residues. CDR3 sequence: CASSRDRVSIKQYF. CDR3 nucleotides: TGTGCCAGCAGCCGGGACAGGGTCTCTATCAAGCAGTACTTC.

In this sample, this clonotype turned up a few times. V usage is TRBV11-2 and J usage is TRBJ2-4; 14 nucleotides align to TRBD2. CDR1 is SGHAT, CDR2 FQNNGV, per germline. The CDR3 runs 15 residues. The V and J ends lost 5 bases and 8 bases, in that order; junction bases with no gene match: 5. The CDR3 DNA follows: TGTGCCAGCAGCCCAGGGACTAGCGGGAGTTACATTCAGTACTTC. This gives the protein CASSPGTSGSYIQYF.

This clonotype was picked up a small number of times. The V call is TRBV19, the J call TRBJ1-1; D uncertain. Looked up from germline, CDR1 is LNHDA and CDR2 is SQIVND (reference sequence). The ends were cut back, 3 bases at V and 4 bases at J, with 12 bases in the middle. The CDR3 loop spans 14 amino acids. The CDR3 loop is CASSIKSPTTEAFF. The CDR3 DNA follows: TGTGCCAGTAGTATTAAGTCACCTACCACTGAAGCTTTCTTT.

This clonotype was picked up many times. The chain couples TRBV28 to TRBJ2-1, with D perhaps TRBD1 (5 bases). Germline-derived CDR1 and CDR2 are MDHEN and SYDVKM. Between the trimmed V and J ends, which lost 5 bases and 3 bases, there was a span of 17 bases. This CDR3 has 16 residues. The CDR3 protein is CASSLIGADFYNEQFF. The CDR3 DNA is TGTGCCAGCAGTCTCATAGGGGCGGATTTCTACAATGAGCAGTTCTTC. The full variable domain, rest sourced from reference TRBV28 and TRBJ2-1, is DVKVTQSSRYLVKRTGEKVFLECVQDMDHENMFWYRQDPGLGLRLIYFSYDVKMKEKGDIPEGYSVSREKKERFSLILESASTNQTSMYLCASSLIGADFYNEQFFGPGTRLTVL.

In its sample, this clonotype was seen a few times. J is TRBJ1-2 and V is TRBV9; D unclear. The germline CDR1 and CDR2 sequences are SGDLS and YYNGEE. The CDR3 extends over 12 amino acids. The ends were cut back, 2 bases at V and 8 bases at J, with 10 bases in the middle. In DNA, the CDR3 is TGTGCCAGCAGCGTTGGGGTCGAGGGCTACACCTTC. Translation gives CASSVGVEGYTF.

Many counts were recorded for this clonotype. This chain links TRBV3-1 with TRBJ2-5; 11 bases are shared with TRBD2. V was pared by 5 bases and J by 5 bases, with 7 bases of the junction left unmatched. CDR1 is LGHDT, CDR2 YNNKEL, per germline (reference sequence). The CDR3 extends over 15 amino acids. The CDR3 nucleotides read TGTGCCAGCAGCACTAGCGGGGGCCAAGGGGAGACCCAGTACTTC. It translates to CASSTSGGQGETQYF.

V and J are TRBV20-1 and TRBJ1-5; the D gene is possibly TRBD1 (5 bases). V lost 6 bases, J lost 0 bases, and 12 bases lay in between. Germline V gives CDR1 DFQATT, CDR2 SNEGSKA (reference sequence). The CDR3 is 14 amino acids. This chain's CDR3 is CSALDKSSNQPQHF. The DNA for the CDR3 is TGCAGTGCACTGGACAAATCTAGCAATCAGCCCCAGCATTTT.

At least ten counts were recorded for this clonotype. The V and J genes are TRBV11-2 and TRBJ1-1; D uncertain. Germline V lookup: CDR1 SGHAT, CDR2 FQNNGV. This CDR3 has 15 residues. V dropped 3 bases and J dropped 1 base, with 12 bases sitting between them. CDR3 amino acids: CASSFTQVGNTEAFF. The CDR3 DNA reads TGTGCCAGCAGCTTTACCCAGGTCGGGAACACTGAAGCTTTCTTT.

The V and J genes are TRBV14 and TRBJ2-7; perhaps TRBD2 as D (5 bases). This CDR3 has 14 residues. Trimming left V 2 bases short and J 6 bases short, with 14 bases between. From germline, CDR1 is SGHDN and CDR2 FVKESK. CDR3 coding DNA: TGTGCCAGCAGCCAAACCGGGATCCTCTGCGAGCAGTACTTC. It encodes CASSQTGILCEQYF. Complete variable domain (other parts from reference TRBV14 and TRBJ2-7): EAGVTQFPSHSVIEKGQTVTLRCDPISGHDNLYWYRRVMGKEIKFLLHFVKESKQDESGMPNNRFLAERTGGTYSTLKVQPAELEDSGVYFCASSQTGILCEQYFGPGTRLTVT.

This clonotype was observed many times. The chain joins TRBV18 to TRBJ2-5; no firm D call. The CDR3 runs 13 residues. The V gene lost 1 base and the J gene lost 5 bases, with 8 bases spanning the gap. CDR1 is KGHSH, CDR2 LQKENI, per germline. The CDR3 sequence: CASSPRVGETQYF. The DNA for the CDR3 is TGTGCCAGCTCACCACGTGTGGGGGAGACCCAGTACTTC.

In this sample, this clonotype turned up many times. This chain connects TRBV12-3 or TRBV12-4 to TRBJ1-5; a weak D match, TRBD1 (6 bases). Trimming took off 3 bases at V and 8 bases at J, with 14 bases between the two ends. This CDR3 is 14 amino acids long. For the CDR3, the DNA is TGTGCCAGCAGTTTCCGTCCAGGGGTAGAGCCCCAGCATTTT. It specifies CASSFRPGVEPQHF.

V and J are TRBV20-1 and TRBJ2-7, with D unclear. This CDR3 has 13 residues. The ends were cut back, 0 bases at V and 7 bases at J, with 13 bases in the middle. Germline V gene data show CDR1 as DFQATT and CDR2 as SNEGSKA (reference sequence). The CDR3 region is CSARDKRVLEQYF. CDR3 sequence (DNA): TGCAGTGCTAGAGATAAACGGGTGCTGGAGCAGTACTTC.

This chain joins TRBV24-1 and TRBJ1-5; D ambiguous. Trimming left V 7 bases short and J 13 bases short, with 19 bases between. This CDR3 region has 13 residues. CDR1 and CDR2 (germline): KGHDR, SFDVKD. CDR3: CATSALGQTSQHF. CDR3 nucleotide sequence: TGTGCCACCAGCGCGTTAGGCCAGACGTCGCAGCATTTT.

Many counts were recorded for this clonotype. This rearrangement joins TRBV20-1 to TRBJ2-3, with 12 bases that match TRBD2. Germline V gene data show CDR1 as DFQATT and CDR2 as SNEGSKA (reference sequence). The CDR3 contains 18 residues. V was pared by 4 bases and J by 1 base, with 12 bases of the junction left unmatched. This CDR3 reads CSAISATSGGPGTDTQYF. In DNA form, the CDR3 reads TGCAGTGCTATATCGGCTACTAGCGGGGGGCCGGGCACAGATACGCAGTATTTT.

This clonotype was recorded a few times. Sequence at one end of the junction differs from germline and may be a read error. The V call is TRBV7-7, the J call TRBJ2-2, with D perhaps TRBD1 (5 bases). In germline, CDR1 is SSHAT, CDR2 FNYEAQ (reference sequence). This CDR3 contains 15 residues. CDR3 loop: CASSLTDTGTGELFF. The CDR3 DNA follows: TGTGCTAGCAGCTTAACGGACACCGGTACCGGGGAGCTGTTTTTT.

This clonotype was picked up a small number of times. The chain links TRBV20-1 to TRBJ1-1, with no clear D. Germline values: CDR1 DFQATT, CDR2 SNEGSKA (reference sequence). This CDR3 has 14 residues. Trimming left V 6 bases short and J 0 bases short, with 14 bases between. The DNA for the CDR3 is TGCAGTGCGGGCCCCCCCGGCGTGAACACTGAAGCTTTCTTT. Residues: CSAGPPGVNTEAFF.

This clonotype was seen ten or more times. The genes are TRBV20-1 and TRBJ1-5; D unresolved. Trimming pared 3 bases from V and 0 bases from J, leaving 3 bases between. The CDR3 loop spans 12 amino acids. The germline V gene has CDR1 DFQATT and CDR2 SNEGSKA (reference sequence). In DNA, the CDR3 is TGCAGTGCTAGCCGTAGCAATCAGCCCCAGCATTTT. Protein sequence: CSASRSNQPQHF.

Many counts were recorded for this clonotype. The chain employs TRBV5-6 and TRBJ2-3; 10 bases match TRBD2. Germline CDR1 is SGHDT and CDR2 is YYEEEE. V lost 4 bases, J lost 5 bases, and 13 bases stayed unmatched. This CDR3 region has 17 residues. Here the CDR3 reads CASSRPAGGPVGDTQYF. In nucleotides, the CDR3 is TGTGCCAGCAGCCGGCCAGCGGGAGGGCCAGTAGGAGATACGCAGTATTTT.

The chain employs TRBV7-9 and TRBJ2-3, with 13 positions matching TRBD2. The ends lost 5 bases at V and 0 bases at J; junction bases unmatched: 8. The CDR3 extends over 18 amino acids. Germline V gene sequence: CDR1 SEHNR, CDR2 FQNEAQ (reference sequence). In DNA, the CDR3 is TGTGCCAGCAGCCCACGACTAGCGGGAGGAGCTAGCACAGATACGCAGTATTTT. It specifies CASSPRLAGGASTDTQYF.

This clonotype was counted a few times. As DNA, the CDR3 is TGTGCCAGCAGTTTACCCCCACGGAGCAATCAGCCCCAGCATTTT. Amino acid sequence: CASSLPPRSNQPQHF. V usage is TRBV28 and J usage is TRBJ1-5; D unclear. Germline lookup yields CDR1 MDHEN and CDR2 SYDVKM. Trimming took off 2 bases at V and 1 base at J, with 9 bases between the two ends. The CDR3 consists of 15 residues.

This clonotype was recorded a few times. The chain recombines TRBV19 with TRBJ1-5, with 8 bases identical to TRBD1. Looked up from germline, CDR1 is LNHDA and CDR2 is SQIVND (reference sequence). J lost 2 bases, V lost 6 bases, and 9 bases had no gene match. The CDR3 totals 16 residues. This CDR3 is CASRGRQGNGNQPQHF. CDR3 DNA: TGTGCCAGTAGAGGGAGACAGGGGAATGGCAATCAGCCCCAGCATTTT.

This clonotype was counted ten times or more. The V and J genes are TRBV3-1 and TRBJ1-4; D perhaps matches TRBD1 (6 bases). Trimming stripped 2 bases from V and 8 bases from J, with 18 bases between. The CDR3 consists of 16 residues. Germline CDR1 LGHDT, CDR2 YNNKEL (reference sequence). The chain's CDR3 is CASSQSPGAGEEKLFF. The CDR3, as DNA: TGTGCCAGCAGCCAATCCCCAGGGGCAGGGGAAGAAAAACTGTTTTTT.

V gene TRBV19 combines with J gene TRBJ2-1, with D tentatively TRBD1 or TRBD2 (5 bases each). V was pared by 8 bases and J by 0 bases, with 14 bases between. The germline CDR1 and CDR2 sequences are LNHDA and SQIVND (reference sequence). CDR3 size: 15 residues. DNA for the CDR3: TGTGCCAGTGGGGGACCCTCAGGCTCCTACAATGAGCAGTTCTTC. Protein: CASGGPSGSYNEQFF.

This clonotype was detected once. Here the CDR3 omits its conserved ending phenylalanine or tryptophan, so a read error is the likely source. The V call is TRBV29-1, the J call TRBJ1-2; tentative D call: TRBD1 (5 bases). V lost 8 bases and J lost 6, with 13 bases in between. CDR1 and CDR2 from the germline V gene are SQVTM and ANQGSEA. There are 11 residues in the CDR3. CDR3 sequence reads: CSLGRENGYTL. The DNA of the CDR3 is TGCAGCTTAGGCAGGGAAAATGGCTACACCCTC.

This clonotype appeared many times. This chain links TRBV28 with TRBJ2-7; D ambiguous. The CDR3 has 14 amino acids. With 1 base removed from V and 1 base from J, the gap between germline ends came to 8 bases. The germline gives CDR1 MDHEN, CDR2 SYDVKM. The chain's CDR3 is CASSLFDPSYEQYF. The CDR3 DNA is TGTGCCAGCAGTTTATTTGACCCGTCCTACGAGCAGTACTTC.